This T cell receptor beta chain was sequenced in a study of blood T cells in healthy people across ages. Notes on the study in general: TCR beta diversity correlated strongly with naive T cell percentage. Naive and antigen-experienced cells could not be conclusively compared, given unsorted PBMCs. Age showed a roughly linear inverse relationship with TCR beta diversity per million T cells.

Notes on this clonotype: Its specificity is unknown.

For the second PCR, which ran for roughly 6 to 12 cycles, a sample-barcoded 5' primer and a J-beta primer mix were used. A template-switch adaptor with 12 random nucleotides tagged each cDNA molecule. From the 5' RACE reads, TCRdb called clonotypes with MiXCR, one entry per CDR3 protein. Here the sample spans hundreds of thousands of distinct CDR3 sequences, roughly 56% being singletons. Trimming left V 1 base short and J 9 bases short, with 14 bases between. CDR1 and CDR2 (germline): LGHNA, YSLEER. CDR3 length: 14 residues. Sequenced material: blood. This TCR was sampled from a man aged 40-50 years in good health. The rearrangement uses TRBV4-3 and TRBJ2-3, with D possibly matching TRBD2 (5 bases). CDR3 nucleotides: TGCGCCAGCAGCCAAGGTGCGGGTGGGCAGACGCAGTATTTT. Amino acid sequence: CASSQGAGGQTQYF.